These 28 T cell receptor beta chains came from one sample sequenced in a study of T cell changes during pregnancy in multiple sclerosis. Only in-frame clones appear in the TCRdb table, and some are missing; sequencing was by immunoSEQ multiplex PCR. The data contain 55,000 to 70,000 clones, 90% of them singletons. Here the sequenced sample was peripheral blood, taken in the first trimester of pregnancy. All receptors derive from a female donor in good health, enrolled as a control in a pregnancy study.

This chain uses TRBV28 with TRBJ2-7, with 7 bases matching TRBD2. Looked up from germline, CDR1 is MDHEN and CDR2 is SYDVKM. The CDR3 extends over 15 amino acids. V dropped 6 bases and J dropped 6; count of bases not matched to a gene: 14. CDR3 DNA sequence: TGTGCCAGCAGCGGATCCGGGACTATAGTCGGCGAGCAGTACTTC. This encodes CASSGSGTIVGEQYF.

The chain is built from TRBV19 and TRBJ1-1, with D unresolved. V shed 5 bases and J shed 0 bases, with 13 bases lying between them. The CDR3 length is 15 residues. Germline loops: CDR1 LNHDA, CDR2 SQIVND (reference sequence). CDR3 nucleotides: TGTGCCAGTAGTTCACCCGACATCATGAACACTGAAGCTTTCTTT. Translation: CASSSPDIMNTEAFF.

Written as DNA, the CDR3 is TGTGCCAGCAGCCCCGGGACTAGTATGTCTTACGAGCAGTACTTC. Translation: CASSPGTSMSYEQYF. V usage is TRBV13 and J usage is TRBJ2-7; 8 positions match TRBD2. Germline CDR1 and CDR2: PRHDT and FYEKMQ (reference sequence). The CDR3 totals 15 residues. Unmatched junction bases numbered 10, after V lost 5 bases and J lost 4 bases.

This chain uses TRBV6-5 with TRBJ2-1; tentative D call: TRBD1 (6 bases). This CDR3 is 12 amino acids long. Deletions cut 8 bases from V and 6 bases from J, with 11 bases between. Germline lookup yields CDR1 MNHEY and CDR2 SVGAGI. The DNA of the CDR3 is TGTGCCAGCGCATTAGGGGGCAATGAGCAGTTCTTC. It specifies CASALGGNEQFF.

The V gene is TRBV28, the J gene TRBJ2-2; D is possibly TRBD1 (5 bases). CDR3 size: 14 residues. From germline, CDR1 is MDHEN and CDR2 SYDVKM. V lost 1 base and J 6 bases, leaving 9 bases between the germline ends. As DNA, the CDR3 is TGTGCCAGCAGTTTATTTTGGGGCGCCGGGGAGCTGTTTTTT. It codes for CASSLFWGAGELFF.

The genes are TRBV5-1 and TRBJ2-7, with a weak D call TRBD1 (6 bases). The CDR3 is made up of 14 amino acids. Germline CDR1 and CDR2: SGHRS and YFSETQ. The V gene lost 4 bases and the J gene lost 2 bases, with 13 bases spanning the gap. The CDR3 DNA reads as TGCGCCAGCAGCCCCCGGGACAACCCCTACGAGCAGTACTTC. Its translation is CASSPRDNPYEQYF.

This clone came up once. The V gene is TRBV5-4, the J gene TRBJ2-2; tentatively, D is TRBD2 (7 bases). This CDR3 has 18 residues. V lost 4 bases and J 2 bases, leaving 21 bases between the germline ends. The V gene's germline CDR1 is SGHNT and CDR2 YYREEE (reference sequence). The CDR3 loop reads CASSPTIRGGGNTGELFF. CDR3 nucleotides: TGTGCCAGCAGCCCAACGATTCGAGGGGGGGGTAACACCGGGGAGCTGTTTTTT.

The chain couples TRBV6-1 to TRBJ1-1; D is unresolved. Trimming removed 2 bases at V and 3 bases at J, with 7 bases between. The CDR3 is made up of 13 amino acids. Germline V gives CDR1 MNHNS, CDR2 SASEGT. The chain's CDR3 is CASSEPPDTEAFF. CDR3 DNA sequence: TGTGCCAGCAGTGAACCCCCGGACACTGAAGCTTTCTTT.

The V call is TRBV5-6, the J call TRBJ1-1; D ambiguous. The CDR3 is made up of 12 amino acids. The germline V gene encodes CDR1 SGHDT and CDR2 YYEEEE. V was cut by 1 base and J by 1 base, with 2 bases left in between. The CDR3 region is CASSLRNTEAFF. The CDR3 nucleotides are TGTGCCAGCAGCTTGCGGAACACTGAAGCTTTCTTT.

The V gene is TRBV7-9, the J gene TRBJ2-7; possible D gene TRBD2, 5 bases. Germline V lookup: CDR1 SEHNR, CDR2 FQNEAQ (reference sequence). CDR3 length: 15 amino acids. With 2 bases removed from V and 4 bases from J, the gap between germline ends came to 15 bases. The CDR3 DNA sequence: TGTGCCAGCAGCTTATTGGGTCGCTCGGGGTACGAGCAGTACTTC. It translates to CASSLLGRSGYEQYF.

The sample holds one count of this clone. The genes are TRBV5-4 and TRBJ1-1; D call uncertain. V lost 4 bases and J lost 4, with 5 bases in between. This CDR3 is built from 11 residues. In germline, CDR1 is SGHNT, CDR2 YYREEE (reference sequence). CDR3 nucleotides: TGTGCCAGCAGCCGAGCCACTGAAGCTTTCTTT. Its protein is CASSRATEAFF.

This clone was detected once. This chain joins TRBV27 and TRBJ2-7, with TRBD1 identical over 8 bases. V lost 6 bases, J lost 2 bases, and 9 bases stayed unmatched. The germline V gene has CDR1 MNHEY and CDR2 SMNVEV (reference sequence). There are 15 residues in the CDR3. Here the CDR3 reads CASREGQDLTYEQYF. CDR3 sequence (DNA): TGTGCCAGCAGAGAGGGACAGGACTTAACCTACGAGCAGTACTTC.

This sequence joins TRBV2 and TRBJ1-2, with D possibly TRBD1 on 6 matching bases. The V gene's germline CDR1 is SNHLY and CDR2 FYNNEI. The CDR3 totals 14 residues. The V and J ends lost 6 bases and 4 bases respectively, with 15 bases between them. The chain's CDR3 is CASRLGQTTYGYTF. The CDR3 DNA reads as TGTGCCAGCAGACTTGGACAGACGACCTATGGCTACACCTTC.

This chain connects TRBV5-1 to TRBJ1-1, with D unclear. The CDR3 spans 16 residues. V was pared by 0 bases and J by 2 bases, with 14 bases between. Germline V gene lookup returns CDR1 SGHRS and CDR2 YFSETQ. The CDR3 region has the DNA TGCGCCAGCAGCTTGGTATTGGGCAGTCGCAACACTGAAGCTTTCTTT. It encodes CASSLVLGSRNTEAFF.

This chain links TRBV11-3 with TRBJ2-1; 8 positions agree with TRBD2. Germline lookup yields CDR1 SGHNT and CDR2 YENEEA. V dropped 0 bases and J dropped 3; count of bases not matched to a gene: 1. The CDR3 covers 15 residues. The CDR3 sequence is CASSLDSGVYNEQFF. CDR3 bases: TGTGCCAGCAGCTTAGATAGCGGGGTCTACAATGAGCAGTTCTTC.

This clone was counted between two and nine times. The J gene is TRBJ2-1, the V gene TRBV18; 9 nucleotides agree with TRBD1. In germline, CDR1 is KGHSH, CDR2 LQKENI. There are 14 residues in the CDR3. V gave up 3 bases and J gave up 8 bases; unmatched junction bases: 5. As DNA, the CDR3 is TGTGCCAGCTCACCGGGACAGGGTAGTGATGAGCAGTTCTTC. This codes for CASSPGQGSDEQFF.

J is TRBJ2-3 and V is TRBV25-1, with unresolved D. CDR3 length: 13 amino acids. V gave up 4 bases and J gave up 0 bases, with 5 bases separating them. Germline-derived CDR1 and CDR2 are MGHDK and SYGVNS. The CDR3 protein is CASSVTSTDTQYF. As DNA, the CDR3 is TGTGCCAGCAGTGTGACTAGCACAGATACGCAGTATTTT. Looking up the rest from reference TRBV25-1 and TRBJ2-3 gives the full variable domain: EADIYQTPRYLVIGTGKKITLECSQTMGHDKMYWYQQDPGMELHLIHYSYGVNSTEKGDLSSESTVSRIRTEHFPLTLESARPSHTSQYLCASSVTSTDTQYFGPGTRLTVL.

The J gene is TRBJ2-5, the V gene TRBV6-4, with 10 bases aligning to TRBD2. V was pared by 4 bases and J by 2 bases, with 4 bases of the junction left unmatched. Germline V gene lookup returns CDR1 MRHNA and CDR2 SNTAGT. There are 15 residues in the CDR3. DNA of the CDR3: TGTGCCAGCAGTGTTCAAGCGGGGGGGCAAGAGACCCAGTACTTC. Its protein product is CASSVQAGGQETQYF.

The J gene is TRBJ2-7, the V gene TRBV28, with TRBD2 identical over 11 bases. The CDR3 runs to 14 residues. The germline gives CDR1 MDHEN, CDR2 SYDVKM. The junction had 6 bases not matched to a gene; V was cut back by 6 bases and J by 5 bases. In nucleotides, the CDR3 is TGTGCCAGCAGCCTAGCGGGAGGCGGCCACGAGCAGTACTTC. This encodes CASSLAGGGHEQYF.

The chain recombines TRBV27 with TRBJ2-7; D may be TRBD1 (6 bases). V lost 5 bases to trimming and J lost 4 bases, with 12 bases between them. The length of the CDR3 is 13 residues. Germline V gene data show CDR1 as MNHEY and CDR2 as SMNVEV (reference sequence). The CDR3 loop is CASSLGGGYEQYF. In nucleotides, the CDR3 is TGTGCCAGCAGTCTAGGGGGTGGTTACGAGCAGTACTTC.

The chain combines TRBV7-3 with TRBJ2-7; TRBD1 aligns across 11 bases. The germline CDR1 and CDR2 sequences are SGHTA and FQGTGA. V shed 5 bases, J shed 8 bases, and the junction held 14 bases outside the gene matches. CDR3 length: 16 amino acids. As DNA, the CDR3 is TGTGCCAGCAGCCCAAACAGAGGGACAGGGGGATCGCAGCAGTACTTC. As protein: CASSPNRGTGGSQQYF.

The chain combines TRBV7-9 with TRBJ2-3; a weak D match, TRBD2 (6 bases). CDR1 is SEHNR and CDR2 is FQNEAQ in the germline V gene (reference sequence). Trimming removed 2 bases from V and 2 bases from J, with 14 bases in between. CDR3 length equals 16 residues. This CDR3 reads CASSLTPGLTTDTQYF. The CDR3 DNA reads TGTGCCAGCAGCTTAACGCCGGGACTCACCACAGATACGCAGTATTTT.

This clone was picked up one time. At one boundary the junction diverges from the germline segment, which might be a read error. The rearrangement uses TRBV19 and TRBJ1-2, with 9 positions matching TRBD1. The V gene's germline CDR1 is LNHDA and CDR2 SQIVND (reference sequence). There are 14 residues in the CDR3. This CDR3 is CASSSRDRVGGYTF. DNA for the CDR3: TGTGCCAGCAGTAGCCGGGACAGGGTGGGTGGCTACACCTTC.

This chain connects TRBV15 to TRBJ2-7, with D possibly matching TRBD2 (5 bases). The germline V and J ends were trimmed by 0 bases and 4 bases, with 10 bases remaining between them. The CDR3 has 14 amino acids. Per the germline V gene, CDR1 is LNHNV and CDR2 is YYDKDF (reference sequence). The CDR3: CATSRDRGRYEQYF. CDR3 nucleotide sequence: TGTGCCACCAGCAGAGACCGCGGGCGTTACGAGCAGTACTTC.

CDR3 nucleotides: TGTGCCAGTAGTAGTGCAGGGTTCGGCTACGAGCAGTACTTC. Its protein is CASSSAGFGYEQYF. The V and J genes are TRBV19 and TRBJ2-7; the D gene is possibly TRBD1 (5 bases). The CDR3 consists of 14 residues. V lost 4 bases and J lost 3, with 13 bases in between. In germline, CDR1 is LNHDA, CDR2 SQIVND (reference sequence).

The CDR3 nucleotides read TGTGCCACGCTTGCAGGGGTCATTGGGAATCAGCCCCAGCATTTT. Protein sequence: CATLAGVIGNQPQHF. The chain links TRBV10-3 to TRBJ1-5; TRBD1 is a possible D gene (6 bases). This CDR3 spans 15 amino acids. Per germline, CDR1 ENHRY and CDR2 SYGVKD. The V end was cut by 10 bases, the J end by 4 bases, with 20 bases between.

This clone was detected once. This chain connects TRBV5-6 to TRBJ1-2; 7 nucleotides agree with TRBD1. The CDR3 has 18 amino acids. Trimming at V came to 1 base and at J to 4 bases, leaving 16 bases not matched to a gene. In germline, CDR1 is SGHDT, CDR2 YYEEEE. The chain's CDR3 is CASSLLKGAVLAAYGYTF. CDR3 DNA sequence: TGTGCCAGCAGCTTGTTGAAGGGGGCGGTGTTAGCAGCCTATGGCTACACCTTC. The full variable domain, completed using reference TRBV5-6 and TRBJ1-2, is DAGVTQSPTHLIKTRGQQVTLRCSPKSGHDTVSWYQQALGQGPQFIFQYYEEEERQRGNFPDRFSGHQFPNYSSELNVNALLLGDSALYLCASSLLKGAVLAAYGYTFGSGTRLTVV.

The rearrangement links TRBV5-1 to TRBJ2-7; the D gene is possibly TRBD1 (5 bases). Germline loops: CDR1 SGHRS, CDR2 YFSETQ. This CDR3 contains 21 residues. Trimming took off 4 bases at V and 3 bases at J, with 35 bases between the two ends. CDR3 region: CASSQPPASPQGDYGGYEQYF. In nucleotides, the CDR3 is TGCGCCAGCAGCCAACCACCAGCCAGCCCTCAAGGGGATTACGGCGGCTACGAGCAGTACTTC. Looking up the rest from reference TRBV5-1 and TRBJ2-7 gives the full variable domain: KAGVTQTPRYLIKTRGQQVTLSCSPISGHRSVSWYQQTPGQGLQFLFEYFSETQRNKGNFPGRFSGRQFSNSRSEMNVSTLELGDSALYLCASSQPPASPQGDYGGYEQYFGPGTRLTVT.